This TCR beta chain was recorded in a study of blood T cell repertoires in COVID-19. Background on the study: Samples of COVID-19 (acute and convalescent) were obtained from the United States, Italy and Spain. T cells, B-cell-depleted T cells, or PBMCs supplied cDNA or gDNA.

CDR1 MDHEN and CDR2 SYDVKM come from the germline V gene. This CDR3 contains 15 residues. V gave up 9 bases and J gave up 3 bases; unmatched junction bases: 9. In the original analysis: Reference gene primer amplification gave estimated nucleated cell counts. Data came from immunoSEQ multiplex PCR; TCRdb stores just in-frame clones and leaves some out. D and trimming were read from the DNA, whereas the V and J calls and clone size are those reported in that table. The top ten clones hold roughly 3% of a sample with about 200,000 clones, approximately 83% of them seen once. This clonotype originated in a man aged 60-69 years with acute or convalescent COVID-19. The V and J genes are TRBV28 and TRBJ2-4, with 9 bases that match TRBD1. Sequencing was carried out using peripheral blood. This CDR3 reads CASKTGGAGKNIQYF. The CDR3 DNA is TGTGCCAGTAAAACAGGGGGCGCGGGCAAAAACATTCAGTACTTC.